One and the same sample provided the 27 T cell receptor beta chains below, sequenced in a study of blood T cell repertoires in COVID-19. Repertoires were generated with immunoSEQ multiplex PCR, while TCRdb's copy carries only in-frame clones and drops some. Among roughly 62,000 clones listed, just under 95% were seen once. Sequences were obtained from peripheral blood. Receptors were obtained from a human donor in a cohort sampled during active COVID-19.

This CDR3 is CASSLAGLSEQYF. CDR3 nucleotides: TGTGCCAGCAGTTTGGCGGGCCTGAGCGAGCAGTACTTC. The V and J genes are TRBV12-3 or TRBV12-4 and TRBJ2-7; maybe TRBD2 (5 bases). The V gene lost 3 bases and the J gene lost 6 bases, with 12 bases spanning the gap. The CDR3 length is 13 residues.

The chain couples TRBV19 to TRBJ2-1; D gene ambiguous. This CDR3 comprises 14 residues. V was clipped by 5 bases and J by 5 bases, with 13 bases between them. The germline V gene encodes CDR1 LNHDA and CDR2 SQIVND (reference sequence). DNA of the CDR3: TGTGCCAGTAGTGTTAGAGGAGTGGACAATGAGCAGTTCTTC. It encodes CASSVRGVDNEQFF.

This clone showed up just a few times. CDR3 amino acids: CASSQEEGGGGNTIYF. The CDR3 DNA follows: TGCGCCAGCAGCCAAGAAGAAGGGGGCGGTGGAAACACCATATATTTT. This chain uses TRBV4-1 with TRBJ1-3; 7 nucleotides match TRBD1. V was clipped by 0 bases and J by 3 bases; unmatched bases: 5. The germline CDR1 and CDR2 sequences are MGHRA and YSYEKL. The CDR3 consists of 16 residues.

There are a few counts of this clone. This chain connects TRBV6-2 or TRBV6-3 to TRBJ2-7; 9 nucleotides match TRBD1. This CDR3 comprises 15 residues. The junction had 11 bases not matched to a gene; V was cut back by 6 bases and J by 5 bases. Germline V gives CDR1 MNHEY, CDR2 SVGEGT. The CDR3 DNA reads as TGTGCCAGCAGCCAGCAAGGACAGGGGTTCGACGAGCAGTACTTC. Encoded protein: CASSQQGQGFDEQYF.

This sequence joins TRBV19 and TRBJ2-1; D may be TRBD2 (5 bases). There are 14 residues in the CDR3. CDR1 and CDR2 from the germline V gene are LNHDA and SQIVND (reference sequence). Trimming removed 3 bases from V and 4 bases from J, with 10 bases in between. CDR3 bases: TGTGCCAGTAGTATGCACGGGGAATACAATGAGCAGTTCTTC. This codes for CASSMHGEYNEQFF.

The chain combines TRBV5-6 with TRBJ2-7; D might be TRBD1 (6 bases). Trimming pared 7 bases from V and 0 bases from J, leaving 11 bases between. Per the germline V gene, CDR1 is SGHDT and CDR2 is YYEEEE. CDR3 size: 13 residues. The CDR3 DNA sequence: TGTGCCAGCGGCGGACAGAGCTCCTACGAGCAGTACTTC. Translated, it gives CASGGQSSYEQYF.

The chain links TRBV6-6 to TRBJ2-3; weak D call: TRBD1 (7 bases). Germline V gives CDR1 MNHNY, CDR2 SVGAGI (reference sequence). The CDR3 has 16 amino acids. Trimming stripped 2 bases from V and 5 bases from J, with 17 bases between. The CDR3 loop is CASSYHRGQGGDTQYF. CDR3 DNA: TGTGCCAGCAGTTACCACCGGGGGCAGGGGGGAGATACGCAGTATTTT.

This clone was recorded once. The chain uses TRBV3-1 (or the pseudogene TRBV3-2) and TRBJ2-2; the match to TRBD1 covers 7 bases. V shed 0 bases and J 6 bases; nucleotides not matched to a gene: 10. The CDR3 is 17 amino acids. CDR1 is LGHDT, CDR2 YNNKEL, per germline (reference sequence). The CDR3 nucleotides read TGTGCCAGCAGCCAAGATACGCGGACAGGCGTCCCCGGGGAGCTGTTTTTT. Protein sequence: CASSQDTRTGVPGELFF.

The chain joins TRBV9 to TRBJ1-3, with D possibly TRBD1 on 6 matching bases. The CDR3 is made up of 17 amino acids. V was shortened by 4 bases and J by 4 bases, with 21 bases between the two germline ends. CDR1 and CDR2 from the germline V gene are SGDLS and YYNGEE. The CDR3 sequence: CASSPRIMTGTGNTIYF. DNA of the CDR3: TGTGCCAGCAGCCCACGAATTATGACAGGCACGGGAAACACCATATATTTT. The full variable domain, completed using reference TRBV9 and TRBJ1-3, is DSGVTQTPKHLITATGQRVTLRCSPRSGDLSVYWYQQSLDQGLQFLIQYYNGEERAKGNILERFSAQQFPDLHSELNLSSLELGDSALYFCASSPRIMTGTGNTIYFGEGSWLTVV.

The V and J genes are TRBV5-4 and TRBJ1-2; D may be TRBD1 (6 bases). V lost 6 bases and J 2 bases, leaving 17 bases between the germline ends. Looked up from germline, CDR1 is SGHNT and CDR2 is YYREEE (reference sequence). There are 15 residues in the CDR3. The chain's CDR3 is CASIGRGKGNYGYTF. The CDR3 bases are TGTGCCAGCATCGGGAGGGGGAAAGGGAACTATGGCTACACCTTC.

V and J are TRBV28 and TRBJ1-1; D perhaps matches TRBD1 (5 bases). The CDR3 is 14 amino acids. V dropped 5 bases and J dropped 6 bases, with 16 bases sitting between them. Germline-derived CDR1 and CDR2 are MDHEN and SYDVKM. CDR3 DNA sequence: TGTGCCAGCAGTCCCCTCGCAGGGTCCGCTGAAGCTTTCTTT. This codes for CASSPLAGSAEAFF.

The chain's CDR3 is CATSSGSVHEQYF. In nucleotides, the CDR3 is TGTGCCACCAGCAGCGGTTCGGTGCACGAGCAGTACTTC. V and J are TRBV15 and TRBJ2-7; D unresolved. V was clipped by 3 bases and J by 5 bases, with 11 bases between them. Germline V CDR1 and CDR2: LNHNV, YYDKDF (reference sequence). CDR3 length equals 13 residues.

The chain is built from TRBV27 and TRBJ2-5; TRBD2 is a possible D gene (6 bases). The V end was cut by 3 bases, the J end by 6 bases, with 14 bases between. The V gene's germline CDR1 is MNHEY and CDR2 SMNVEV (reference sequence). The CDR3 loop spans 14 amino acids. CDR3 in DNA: TGTGCCAGCAGTTTGTCCGGGACTTTCAAGACCCAGTACTTC. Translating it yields CASSLSGTFKTQYF.

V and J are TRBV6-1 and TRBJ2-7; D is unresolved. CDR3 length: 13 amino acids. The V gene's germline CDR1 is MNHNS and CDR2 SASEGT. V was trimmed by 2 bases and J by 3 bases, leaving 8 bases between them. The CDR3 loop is CASSERFGYEQYF. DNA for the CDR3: TGTGCCAGCAGTGAACGGTTCGGCTACGAGCAGTACTTC.

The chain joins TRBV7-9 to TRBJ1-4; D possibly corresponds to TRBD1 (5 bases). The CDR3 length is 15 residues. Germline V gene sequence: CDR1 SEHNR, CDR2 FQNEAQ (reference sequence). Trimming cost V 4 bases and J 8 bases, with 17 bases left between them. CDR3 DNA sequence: TGTGCCAGCAGCTACGGGGGACGAGAGTTAGAAAAACTGTTTTTT. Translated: CASSYGGRELEKLFF.

CDR3 nucleotides: TGTGCCAGTAGTATCATGCGTAGCTCTGGAAACACCATATATTTT. The encoded protein is CASSIMRSSGNTIYF. This chain links TRBV19 with TRBJ1-3; D remains unclear. The CDR3 loop spans 15 amino acids. The germline CDR1 and CDR2 sequences are LNHDA and SQIVND (reference sequence). V lost 3 bases to trimming and J lost 0 bases, with 9 bases between them.

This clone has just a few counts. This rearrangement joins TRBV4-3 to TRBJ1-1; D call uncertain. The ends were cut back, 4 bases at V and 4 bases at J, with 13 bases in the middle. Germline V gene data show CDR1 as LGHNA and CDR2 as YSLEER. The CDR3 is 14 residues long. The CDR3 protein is CASSPQPGSTEAFF. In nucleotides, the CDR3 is TGCGCCAGCAGCCCTCAGCCGGGGTCCACTGAAGCTTTCTTT.

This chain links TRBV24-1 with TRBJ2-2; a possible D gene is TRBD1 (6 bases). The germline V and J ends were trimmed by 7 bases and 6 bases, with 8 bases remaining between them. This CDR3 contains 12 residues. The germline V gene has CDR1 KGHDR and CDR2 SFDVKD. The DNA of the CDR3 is TGTGCCACCAGGGGGGCGGCCGGGGAGCTGTTTTTT. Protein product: CATRGAAGELFF.

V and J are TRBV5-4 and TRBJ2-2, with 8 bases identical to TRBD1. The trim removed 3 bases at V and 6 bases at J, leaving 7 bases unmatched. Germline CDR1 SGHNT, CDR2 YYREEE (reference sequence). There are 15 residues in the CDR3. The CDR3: CASSWAGGPAGELFF. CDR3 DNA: TGTGCCAGCAGCTGGGCAGGGGGCCCCGCCGGGGAGCTGTTTTTT.

The CDR3 region has the DNA TGTGCCAGCAGCGGGCCTCTTGCAACTAATGAAAAACTGTTTTTT. Translated, it gives CASSGPLATNEKLFF. V gene TRBV7-9 combines with J gene TRBJ1-4; D is unresolved. Trimming left V 5 bases short and J 0 bases short, with 10 bases between. Looked up from germline, CDR1 is SEHNR and CDR2 is FQNEAQ (reference sequence). This CDR3 has 15 residues.

CDR3 sequence reads: CASSFGSAGGQNEQFF. The CDR3 DNA reads TGTGCCAGCAGCTTCGGTTCGGCGGGAGGGCAGAATGAGCAGTTCTTC. The V gene is TRBV7-8, the J gene TRBJ2-1; 9 nucleotides line up with TRBD2. J lost 7 bases, V lost 3 bases, and 10 bases had no gene match. Looked up from germline, CDR1 is SGHVS and CDR2 is FQNEAQ. This CDR3 region has 16 residues.

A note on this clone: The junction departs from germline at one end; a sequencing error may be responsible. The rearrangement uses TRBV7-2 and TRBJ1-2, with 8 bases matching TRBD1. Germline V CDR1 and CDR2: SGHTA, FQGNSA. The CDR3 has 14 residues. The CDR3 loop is CASSLQGARVGPHF. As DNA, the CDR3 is TGTGCCAGCAGCTTACAGGGGGCAAGGGTTGGGCCCCACTTC.

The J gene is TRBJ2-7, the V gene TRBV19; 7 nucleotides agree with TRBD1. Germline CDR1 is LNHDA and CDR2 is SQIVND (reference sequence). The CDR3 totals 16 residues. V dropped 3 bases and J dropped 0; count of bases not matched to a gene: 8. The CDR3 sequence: CASSIRSGQTSYEQYF. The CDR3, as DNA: TGTGCCAGTAGTATTAGGTCGGGACAGACCTCCTACGAGCAGTACTTC.

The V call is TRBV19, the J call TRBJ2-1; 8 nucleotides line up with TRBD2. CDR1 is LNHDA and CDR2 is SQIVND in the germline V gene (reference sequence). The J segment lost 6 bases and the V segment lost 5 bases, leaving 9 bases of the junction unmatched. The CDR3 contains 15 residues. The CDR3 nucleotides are TGTGCCAGTAGTTTAAGCGGGAGTAGGGGCAATGAGCAGTTCTTC. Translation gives CASSLSGSRGNEQFF.

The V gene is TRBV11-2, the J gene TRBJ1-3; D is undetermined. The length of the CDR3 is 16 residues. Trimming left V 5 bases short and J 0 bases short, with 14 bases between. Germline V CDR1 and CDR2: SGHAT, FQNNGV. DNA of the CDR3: TGTGCCAGCAGCCCCTCTCCTCTACTCTCTGGAAACACCATATATTTT. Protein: CASSPSPLLSGNTIYF. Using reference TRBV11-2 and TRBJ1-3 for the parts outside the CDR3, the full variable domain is EAGVAQSPRYKIIEKRQSVAFWCNPISGHATLYWYQQILGQGPKLLIQFQNNGVVDDSQLPKDRFSAERLKGVDSTLKIQPAKLEDSAVYLCASSPSPLLSGNTIYFGEGSWLTVV.

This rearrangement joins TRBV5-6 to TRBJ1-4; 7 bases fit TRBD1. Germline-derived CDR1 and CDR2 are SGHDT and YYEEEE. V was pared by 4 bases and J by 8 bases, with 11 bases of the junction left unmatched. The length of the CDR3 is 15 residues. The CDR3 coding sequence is TGTGCCAGCAGCCCATCGGACAGGTATGGCGAAAAACTGTTTTTT. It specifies CASSPSDRYGEKLFF.

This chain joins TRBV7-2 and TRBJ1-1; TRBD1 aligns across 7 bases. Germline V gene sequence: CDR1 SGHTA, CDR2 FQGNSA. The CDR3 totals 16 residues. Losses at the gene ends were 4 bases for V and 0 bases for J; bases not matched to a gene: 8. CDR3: CASSSDRVRMNTEAFF. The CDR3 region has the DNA TGTGCCAGCAGCTCCGACAGGGTCAGGATGAACACTGAAGCTTTCTTT. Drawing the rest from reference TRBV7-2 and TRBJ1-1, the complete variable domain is GAGVSQSPSNKVTEKGKDVELRCDPISGHTALYWYRQSLGQGLEFLIYFQGNSAPDKSGLPSDRFSAERTGGSVSTLTIQRTQQEDSAVYLCASSSDRVRMNTEAFFGQGTRLTVV.